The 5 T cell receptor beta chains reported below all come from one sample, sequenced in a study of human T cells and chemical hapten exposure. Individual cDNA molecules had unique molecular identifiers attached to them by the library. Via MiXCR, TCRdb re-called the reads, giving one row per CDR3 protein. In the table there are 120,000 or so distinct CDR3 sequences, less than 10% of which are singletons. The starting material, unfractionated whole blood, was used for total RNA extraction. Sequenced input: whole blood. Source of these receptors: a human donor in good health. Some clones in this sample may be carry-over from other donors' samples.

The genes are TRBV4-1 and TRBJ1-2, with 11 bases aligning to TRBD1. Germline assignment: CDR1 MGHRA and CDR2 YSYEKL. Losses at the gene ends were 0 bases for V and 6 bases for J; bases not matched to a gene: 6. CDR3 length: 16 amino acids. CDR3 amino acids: CASSQEQDRGPDGYTF. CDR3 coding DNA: TGCGCCAGCAGCCAAGAACAGGACAGGGGGCCGGATGGCTACACCTTC.

The CDR3 nucleotides are TGTGCCAGCAGCCGACCGGGACACCCTGACCAAGAGACCCAGTACTTC. Amino acid sequence: CASSRPGHPDQETQYF. The chain uses TRBV14 and TRBJ2-5, with a weak D call TRBD1 (6 bases). The length of the CDR3 is 16 residues. Between the trimmed V and J ends, which lost 4 bases and 0 bases, there was a span of 15 bases. Germline V gene sequence: CDR1 SGHDN, CDR2 FVKESK.

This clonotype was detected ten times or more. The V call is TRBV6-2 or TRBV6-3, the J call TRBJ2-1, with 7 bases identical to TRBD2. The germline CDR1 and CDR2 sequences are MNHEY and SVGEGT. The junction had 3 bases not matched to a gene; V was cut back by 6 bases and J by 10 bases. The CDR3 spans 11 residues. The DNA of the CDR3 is TGTGCCAGCAGCCGACTAGCAGAGCAGTTCTTC. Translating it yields CASSRLAEQFF.

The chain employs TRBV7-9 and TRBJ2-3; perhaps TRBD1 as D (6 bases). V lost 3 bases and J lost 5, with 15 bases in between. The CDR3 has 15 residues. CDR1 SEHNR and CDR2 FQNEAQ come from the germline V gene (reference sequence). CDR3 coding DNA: TGTGCCAGCAGCTTCGACAGGAGAGCTGAAGATACGCAGTATTTT. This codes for CASSFDRRAEDTQYF. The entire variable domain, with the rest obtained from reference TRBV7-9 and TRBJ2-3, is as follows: DTGVSQNPRHKITKRGQNVTFRCDPISEHNRLYWYRQTLGQGPEFLTYFQNEAQLEKSRLLSDRFSAERPKGSFSTLEIQRTEQGDSAMYLCASSFDRRAEDTQYFGPGTRLTVL.

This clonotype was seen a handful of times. CDR3 sequence reads: CASSQDLRGQPQHF. As DNA, the CDR3 is TGTGCCAGCAGCCAAGATTTAAGGGGTCAGCCCCAGCATTTT. The chain joins TRBV3-1 to TRBJ1-5; TRBD1 is a possible D gene (5 bases). The CDR3 has 14 residues. The ends were cut back, 0 bases at V and 6 bases at J, with 9 bases in the middle. In germline, CDR1 is LGHDT, CDR2 YNNKEL (reference sequence).